This T cell receptor beta chain was recovered during a study of tumor T cells in aggressive B-cell lymphoma. The repertoire was sequenced with immunoSEQ multiplex PCR; TCRdb's copy has only in-frame clones and lacks some. Of about 10,000 clones detected, about 93% appear once; the ten largest clones hold about 3.1%. The CDR3 sequence is 14 residues long. Germline CDR1 is GTSNPN and CDR2 is SVGIG (reference sequence). J was trimmed by 8 bases and V by 2 bases; bases with no gene match: 7. J is TRBJ1-4 and V is TRBV30, with 8 positions matching TRBD1. The TCR sequence derives from an adult with diffuse large B cell lymphoma. What was sequenced was tumor tissue. CDR3 sequence: CAWSTGTGKEKLFF. CDR3 DNA: TGTGCCTGGAGTACCGGGACAGGCAAAGAAAAACTGTTTTTT. Drawing the rest from reference TRBV30 and TRBJ1-4, the complete variable domain is SQTIHQWPATLVQPVGSPLSLECTVEGTSNPNLYWYRQAAGRGLQLLFYSVGIGQISSEVPQNLSASRPQDRQFILSSKKLLLSDSGFYLCAWSTGTGKEKLFFGSGTQLSVL.